This is a list of T cell receptor beta chains from one sample in a study of blood T cells in healthy people across ages. In TCRdb, the 5' RACE reads were re-called with MiXCR into one record per CDR3 protein. The sample has about 1,800,000 distinct CDR3 sequences, roughly 30% seen once; the top ten hold about 7.7%. The source material was blood. The source is a woman between 25 and 40 years old in good health. Each CDR3 is given with its conserved first and last residue. The listing skips clone size in some rows; elsewhere it reads once, few, many or a size class.

j_gene | abundance | v_gene | CDR3aa
TRBJ2-3 | many | TRBV29-1 | CSVEGQGHTDTQYF
TRBJ1-5 | few | TRBV24-1 | CATSGAGNQPQHF
TRBJ2-7 | many | TRBV7-9 | CASSYETEASGNYEQYF
TRBJ2-1 | - | TRBV27 | CASSLYSGTSRNEQFF
TRBJ1-1 | - | TRBV5-1 | CASSFLGRGTEAFF
TRBJ2-5 | - | TRBV7-6 | CASSSGGDRANEQYF
TRBJ2-5 | - | TRBV7-2 | CASSKDRDRAQETQYF
TRBJ2-1 | few | TRBV5-5 | CASRPDRGYNEQFF
TRBJ1-2 | few | TRBV11-2 | CASSRPDRVYGYTF
TRBJ1-2 | - | TRBV29-1 | CSVTLPNREHYGYTF
TRBJ1-5 | - | TRBV25-1 | CASSEFRRRQVNQPQHF
TRBJ1-1 | - | TRBV5-6 | CASSVKWAGRPEAFF
TRBJ2-1 | - | TRBV11-2 | CASTLWEHEQFF
TRBJ2-7 | - | TRBV7-9 | CASRGSGYEHYF
TRBJ1-5 | - | TRBV9 | CASSAGTGNSAQHF
TRBJ2-4 | - | TRBV5-1 | CDSSGDRERIRYF
TRBJ2-5 | - | TRBV4-3 | CASSQDGQSRETQYF
TRBJ2-7 | - | TRBV20-1 | CSGDGTYNEQYF
TRBJ2-3 | - | TRBV9 | CASSVDRSADTQYF
TRBJ2-2 | - | TRBV13 | CASSSGTSEWELFF
TRBJ1-4 | few | TRBV29-1 | CSVRPAGEKLFF
TRBJ2-3 | few | TRBV7-9 | CASSFGPWSTDTQYF
TRBJ2-6 | many | TRBV5-1 | CASSLDISGANVLTF
TRBJ2-1 | few | TRBV3-1 | CASSPRTSGTNNEQFF
TRBJ2-3 | few | TRBV6-2/TRBV6-3 | CASKFPGERSTDTQYF
TRBJ2-5 | - | TRBV3-1 | CASSQPRTSGGETQYF
TRBJ2-1 | - | TRBV7-2 | CASSLPAVYNEQFF
TRBJ2-5 | few | TRBV21-1 | CASSNRRRMGLAAYF
TRBJ1-2 | few | TRBV20-1 | CSATWTGKNYGYTF
TRBJ1-5 | once | TRBV7-2 | CASSDSGRGINQPQHF
TRBJ1-1 | - | TRBV12-3/TRBV12-4 | CASSSGTRVQNTEAFF
TRBJ2-1 | many | TRBV4-1 | CASSQARLRDRISSSYNEQFF
TRBJ2-3 | once | TRBV4-3 | CASSHDTNTQYF
TRBJ2-7 | - | TRBV5-5 | CASSLTGNRRYEQYF
TRBJ1-2 | - | TRBV5-1 | CASSPGRSLDGYTF
TRBJ2-3 | - | TRBV7-3 | CASSSLQGGTDTQYF
TRBJ1-6 | - | TRBV28 | CATRAPHGDNSPLHF
TRBJ2-2 | - | TRBV12-5 | CASGLGQGPGELFF
TRBJ2-7 | few | TRBV4-3 | CASSQGAGVGYEQYF
TRBJ1-6 | - | TRBV4-3 | CASSQVGPLSPLHF
TRBJ2-1 | - | TRBV20-1 | CGASGSGRKSYNEQFF
TRBJ2-1 | - | TRBV5-4 | CASSFPGNLEQFF
TRBJ2-3 | - | TRBV20-1 | CSARAQREIDTQYF